These T cell receptor beta chains were read from a single sample in a study of siplizumab effects on memory and regulatory T cells. Sequencing used immunoSEQ multiplex PCR; TCRdb keeps in-frame clones, though not all of them. The sample consists of around 100,000 clones, more than 85% of them appearing once. Sequences were obtained from CD4+ T cells sorted from blood. The source of these receptors is a human donor in good health. Each CDR3 is given with its conserved first and last residue. D genes are given only for firm matches. Clone size, where shown, is once, few, many, or a class for clones that have expanded.

TGTGCCAGTAGTACGACAGGGTCAAATCAGCCCCAGCATTTT	CASSTTGSNQPQHF	TRBD1	TRBV19	TRBJ1-5	-
TGTGCCAGCAGCTTAATTTCACAGGGAGGGTCACCCCTCCACTTT	CASSLISQGGSPLHF	-	TRBV7-2	TRBJ1-6	-
TGTGCCAGCAGCCCAGAGGGATCCACCGGGGAGCTGTTTTTT	CASSPEGSTGELFF	-	TRBV7-3	TRBJ2-2	-
TGTGCCAGCAGCGCCTCCCACCCGGGAGGCTACACCTTC	CASSASHPGGYTF	-	TRBV7-9	TRBJ1-2	once
TGTGCCAGCAGCTCCAACAGTTTCCGAGAAAAACTGTTTTTT	CASSSNSFREKLFF	-	TRBV7-8	TRBJ1-4	-
TGTGCCAGCAGCCACGGGCTACAAGAGACCCAGTACTTC	CASSHGLQETQYF	-	TRBV7-7	TRBJ2-5	few
TGTGCCAGCAGCTTAGTGGCAGGGGGCACTGAGACCCAGTACTTC	CASSLVAGGTETQYF	TRBD1	TRBV11-2	TRBJ2-5	-
TGTGCCAGCGGACCCAGGGAAGGCGAGCAGTACTTC	CASGPREGEQYF	-	TRBV6-5	TRBJ2-7	once
TGTGCCAGCAGTTCGGCAGAGACATTAGCCAAAAACATTCAGTACTTC	CASSSAETLAKNIQYF	-	TRBV6-5	TRBJ2-4	-
TGCGCCAGCAGCTTCGACTCGGGCACCGGGGAGCTGTTTTTT	CASSFDSGTGELFF	-	TRBV5-1	TRBJ2-2	-
TGTGCCAGCAGGCGGACGGGAGTAAGTAACTATGGCTACACCTTC	CASRRTGVSNYGYTF	-	TRBV2	TRBJ1-2	-
TGCAGCGCCTTTGCCACTGAAGCTTTCTTT	CSAFATEAFF	-	TRBV29-1	TRBJ1-1	-
TGTGCCAGCAGCTTGGACGGGCTCTACGAGCAGTACTTC	CASSLDGLYEQYF	-	TRBV5-6	TRBJ2-7	-
TGCGCCAGCAGTGACAGGGGGGTTGAAGCTTTCTTT	CASSDRGVEAFF	TRBD1	TRBV10-1	TRBJ1-1	-
TGTGCCAGCAGCCCCCCCTGGGGCAGACTAGCCAAAAACATTCAGTACTTC	CASSPPWGRLAKNIQYF	-	TRBV9	TRBJ2-4	-
TGCGCCAGCAGACTGGGGGCAGGGGCAAACTATGGCTACACCTTC	CASRLGAGANYGYTF	-	TRBV5-1	TRBJ1-2	-
TGTGCCAGCTCGTTGGACACCAACAATGAGCAGTTCTTC	CASSLDTNNEQFF	-	TRBV18	TRBJ2-1	-
TGCGCCAGCAGCTTGGGAGATACGCAGTATTTT	CASSLGDTQYF	-	TRBV5-1	TRBJ2-3	-
TGTGCCAGCAGTTTTCAACGGGCTAGCAATCAGCCCCAGCATTTT	CASSFQRASNQPQHF	-	TRBV27	TRBJ1-5	-
TGCACCAGCAGTCTAGAACCCAACAGGGGTTACTATGGCTACACCTTC	CTSSLEPNRGYYGYTF	-	TRBV1	TRBJ1-2	-
TGTGCCAGCAGCTTGGGCCCAGAGGTGGGTTCACCCCTCCACTTT	CASSLGPEVGSPLHF	-	TRBV5-4	TRBJ1-6	-
TGTGCCACGTGGGGCCGGACTGTTGAGCAGTACTTC	CATWGRTVEQYF	-	TRBV6-5	TRBJ2-7	-
TGTGCCAGCTCCCGGCTCCCGAACACCGGGGAGCTGTTTTTT	CASSRLPNTGELFF	-	TRBV6-4	TRBJ2-2	-
TGTGCCAGCAGTTTCGTCCGATCACCCCTCCACTTT	CASSFVRSPLHF	-	TRBV27	TRBJ1-6	-
TGTGCCAGCAGTTTTTTGAGTCAGGGAGTCGGAAAACTGTTTTTT	CASSFLSQGVGKLFF	-	TRBV28	TRBJ1-4	-
TGTGCCATCAGTGAGGCAGGGGGCGACAACACTGAAGCTTTCTTT	CAISEAGGDNTEAFF	TRBD1	TRBV10-3	TRBJ1-1	-
TGTGCCAGCAGCTTAGGTTCTAGGGCGGGGGGCCGTCAAGAGACCCAGTACTTC	CASSLGSRAGGRQETQYF	TRBD2	TRBV7-2	TRBJ2-5	-
TGTGCCAGCAGCTCGACAGGGGGCCCTCCCACTGAAGCTTTCTTT	CASSSTGGPPTEAFF	TRBD1	TRBV7-3	TRBJ1-1	-
TGTGCCAGCGGAAGGGTGGGCACAGATACGCAGTATTTT	CASGRVGTDTQYF	-	TRBV7-9	TRBJ2-3	-
TGTGCCAGCAGCTTTGACGGGGGGTCCTACAATGAGCAGTTCTTC	CASSFDGGSYNEQFF	TRBD2	TRBV7-9	TRBJ2-1	-
TGTGCCAGCAGCACCCGAGGGAGGGCGCAGTATTTT	CASSTRGRAQYF	TRBD2	TRBV6-5	TRBJ2-3	-
TGTGCCAGCAGCAGGGACAGGGGGAACACTGAAGCTTTCTTT	CASSRDRGNTEAFF	TRBD1	TRBV5-4	TRBJ1-1	-
TGTGCCTGGAGCGGTCAAAATAGCAATCAGCCCCAGCATTTT	CAWSGQNSNQPQHF	-	TRBV30	TRBJ1-5	-
TGTGCCAGCAGTTTACGACTAGCGGGGATGTTGGATACGCAGTATTTT	CASSLRLAGMLDTQYF	TRBD2	TRBV28	TRBJ2-3	-
TGTGCCAGTCAGGACAGGCCTCGGAATTCACCCCTCCACTTT	CASQDRPRNSPLHF	TRBD1	TRBV19	TRBJ1-6	-
TGTGCCAGCAGCCGCGCGACAGGGAGCGGTGAGCAGTTCTTC	CASSRATGSGEQFF	TRBD1	TRBV11-2	TRBJ2-1	-
TGTGCCAGCAGCTTCGACAGGGCTACAAATGAGCAGTTCTTC	CASSFDRATNEQFF	TRBD1	TRBV5-4	TRBJ2-1	-